Listed below are T cell receptor beta chains from one sample, sequenced in a study of cytomegalovirus exposure and HLA in healthy donors. Here immunoSEQ multiplex PCR was the method, and the copy in TCRdb shows in-frame clones only, minus some. The sample lists roughly 160,000 clones, 70% to 80% occurring once. The specimen sequenced was PBMCs. The receptors were gathered from a man over 45 in good health and CMV-seropositive. Each CDR3 is given with its conserved first and last residue. The D gene is left open where the match is weak. Only part of the rows carry a size: once, few, many, or a class if the clone is expanded.

v_gene: TRBV5-1; d_gene: TRBD1; abundance: NA; j_gene: TRBJ2-1; CDR3aa: CASSHRDRGSYNEQFF; CDR3nt: TGCGCCAGCAGCCACCGGGACAGGGGCTCCTACAATGAGCAGTTCTTC
v_gene: TRBV6-5; d_gene: NA; abundance: NA; j_gene: TRBJ2-7; CDR3aa: CASSQLTGEQYF; CDR3nt: TGTGCCAGCAGCCAGTTGACAGGCGAGCAGTACTTC
v_gene: TRBV9; d_gene: TRBD1; abundance: NA; j_gene: TRBJ1-4; CDR3aa: CASSPMTGGGEKLFF; CDR3nt: TGTGCCAGCAGCCCAATGACAGGGGGCGGTGAAAAACTGTTTTTT
v_gene: TRBV19; d_gene: NA; abundance: NA; j_gene: TRBJ1-4; CDR3aa: CASSPAVGATNEKLFF; CDR3nt: TGTGCCAGTAGTCCAGCAGTGGGAGCAACTAATGAAAAACTGTTTTTT
v_gene: TRBV27; d_gene: TRBD2; abundance: NA; j_gene: TRBJ2-3; CDR3aa: CASSIRLAESTDTQYF; CDR3nt: TGTGCCAGCAGTATACGACTAGCAGAGAGCACAGATACGCAGTATTTT
v_gene: TRBV6-1; d_gene: NA; abundance: NA; j_gene: TRBJ1-5; CDR3aa: CASSVRVGNQPQHF; CDR3nt: TGTGCCAGCAGTGTCAGGGTTGGCAATCAGCCCCAGCATTTT
v_gene: TRBV7-8; d_gene: TRBD2; abundance: NA; j_gene: TRBJ2-1; CDR3aa: CASSPSGISYNEQFF; CDR3nt: TGTGCCAGCAGCCCAAGCGGGATCTCCTACAATGAGCAGTTCTTC
v_gene: TRBV7-8; d_gene: TRBD1; abundance: NA; j_gene: TRBJ1-2; CDR3aa: CASSQPDRGRQGYTF; CDR3nt: TGTGCCAGCAGCCAACCGGACAGGGGGCGTCAAGGCTACACCTTC
v_gene: TRBV4-3; d_gene: NA; abundance: few; j_gene: TRBJ2-7; CDR3aa: CASSQGVDGRYEQYF; CDR3nt: TGCGCCAGCAGCCAGGGCGTTGACGGGAGATACGAGCAGTACTTC
v_gene: TRBV6-6; d_gene: TRBD1; abundance: NA; j_gene: TRBJ2-3; CDR3aa: CASSQRQGVTDTQYF; CDR3nt: TGTGCCAGCAGTCAAAGACAGGGGGTGACAGATACGCAGTATTTT
v_gene: TRBV10-3; d_gene: TRBD1; abundance: NA; j_gene: TRBJ2-1; CDR3aa: CAIDREDYNEQFF; CDR3nt: TGTGCCATTGACAGGGAAGACTACAATGAGCAGTTCTTC
v_gene: TRBV5-5; d_gene: TRBD1; abundance: NA; j_gene: TRBJ1-1; CDR3aa: CASSSRLTGAGDTEAFF; CDR3nt: TGTGCCAGCAGTTCTCGATTGACAGGGGCGGGGGACACTGAAGCTTTCTTT
v_gene: TRBV30; d_gene: NA; abundance: NA; j_gene: TRBJ2-2; CDR3aa: CAWSVRVGRVNTGELFF; CDR3nt: TGTGCCTGGAGTGTACGGGTTGGCAGGGTTAACACCGGGGAGCTGTTTTTT
v_gene: TRBV11-3; d_gene: TRBD2; abundance: NA; j_gene: TRBJ2-3; CDR3aa: CASSSGTSGGADTQYF; CDR3nt: TGTGCCAGCAGCTCGGGGACTAGCGGGGGGGCAGATACGCAGTATTTT
v_gene: TRBV4-2; d_gene: NA; abundance: few; j_gene: TRBJ1-2; CDR3aa: CASSHPTANYGYTF; CDR3nt: TGTGCCAGCAGCCACCCGACAGCTAACTATGGCTACACCTTC
v_gene: TRBV2; d_gene: TRBD1; abundance: NA; j_gene: TRBJ1-6; CDR3aa: CASSLQGASPLHF; CDR3nt: TGTGCCAGCAGTTTACAGGGGGCTTCACCCCTCCACTTT
v_gene: TRBV2; d_gene: NA; abundance: NA; j_gene: TRBJ1-6; CDR3aa: CASSLTVAYNSPLHF; CDR3nt: TGTGCCAGCAGTTTGACAGTTGCTTATAATTCACCCCTCCACTTT
v_gene: TRBV25-1; d_gene: TRBD1; abundance: NA; j_gene: TRBJ2-5; CDR3aa: CASSPSRTGIQETQYF; CDR3nt: TGTGCCAGCAGCCCCTCCCGGACAGGAATTCAAGAGACCCAGTACTTC
v_gene: TRBV7-9; d_gene: NA; abundance: NA; j_gene: TRBJ2-7; CDR3aa: CASSAPQGPLLPYF; CDR3nt: TGTGCCAGCAGCGCGCCACAGGGCCCCCTGCTCCCATACTTC
v_gene: TRBV10-3; d_gene: TRBD2; abundance: NA; j_gene: TRBJ2-3; CDR3aa: CAISSSGGSATQYF; CDR3nt: TGTGCCATCAGTAGTAGCGGGGGTAGTGCTACGCAGTATTTT
v_gene: TRBV27; d_gene: TRBD1; abundance: few; j_gene: TRBJ1-1; CDR3aa: CASAGQGNEGTEAFF; CDR3nt: TGTGCCAGCGCGGGACAGGGGAACGAGGGCACTGAAGCTTTCTTT
v_gene: TRBV27; d_gene: TRBD1; abundance: NA; j_gene: TRBJ2-3; CDR3aa: CASRLQGGVSTDTQYF; CDR3nt: TGTGCCAGCAGGCTACAGGGGGGAGTTTCCACAGATACGCAGTATTTT
v_gene: TRBV12-2; d_gene: NA; abundance: NA; j_gene: TRBJ2-5; CDR3aa: CASRLVSRRGLAGGLYQETQYF; CDR3nt: TGTGCAAGTCGCTTAGTTTCGAGGAGGGGACTAGCGGGGGGGTTGTACCAAGAGACCCAGTACTTC
v_gene: TRBV2; d_gene: NA; abundance: NA; j_gene: TRBJ2-7; CDR3aa: CASSAGFYEQYF; CDR3nt: TGTGCCAGCAGTGCCGGGTTTTACGAGCAGTACTTC
v_gene: TRBV5-1; d_gene: NA; abundance: NA; j_gene: TRBJ2-2; CDR3aa: CASSLELARSTGELFF; CDR3nt: TGCGCCAGCAGCTTGGAGCTAGCGAGGTCAACCGGGGAGCTGTTTTTT
v_gene: TRBV2; d_gene: TRBD1; abundance: once; j_gene: TRBJ1-6; CDR3aa: CASSERSTGYNSPLHF; CDR3nt: TGTGCCAGCAGCGAGAGGTCGACAGGGTATAATTCACCCCTCCACTTT
v_gene: TRBV5-1; d_gene: TRBD1; abundance: NA; j_gene: TRBJ1-3; CDR3aa: CASSSTGFSGNTIYF; CDR3nt: TGCGCCAGCAGCTCGACAGGGTTCTCTGGAAACACCATATATTTT
v_gene: TRBV7-9; d_gene: NA; abundance: NA; j_gene: TRBJ2-7; CDR3aa: CASSSPVLSSYEQYF; CDR3nt: TGTGCCAGCAGTTCCCCGGTGTTAAGCTCCTACGAGCAGTACTTC
v_gene: TRBV7-2; d_gene: NA; abundance: once; j_gene: TRBJ2-7; CDR3aa: CASSPSFGGPRRDEQYF; CDR3nt: TGTGCCAGCAGCCCCTCCTTCGGGGGACCACGCCGTGACGAGCAGTACTTC